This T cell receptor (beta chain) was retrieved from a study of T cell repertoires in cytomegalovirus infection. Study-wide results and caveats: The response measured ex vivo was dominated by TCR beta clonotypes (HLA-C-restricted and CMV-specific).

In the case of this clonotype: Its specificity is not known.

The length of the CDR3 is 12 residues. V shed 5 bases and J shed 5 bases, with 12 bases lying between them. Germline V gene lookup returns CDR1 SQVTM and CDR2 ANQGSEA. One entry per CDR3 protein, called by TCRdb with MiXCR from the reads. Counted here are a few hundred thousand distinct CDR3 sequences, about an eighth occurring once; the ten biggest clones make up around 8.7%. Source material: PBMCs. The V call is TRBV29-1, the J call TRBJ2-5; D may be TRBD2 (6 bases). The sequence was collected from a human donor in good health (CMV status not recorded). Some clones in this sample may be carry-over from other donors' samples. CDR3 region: CSVHPGEETQYF. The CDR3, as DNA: TGCAGCGTTCATCCGGGAGAGGAGACCCAGTACTTC.